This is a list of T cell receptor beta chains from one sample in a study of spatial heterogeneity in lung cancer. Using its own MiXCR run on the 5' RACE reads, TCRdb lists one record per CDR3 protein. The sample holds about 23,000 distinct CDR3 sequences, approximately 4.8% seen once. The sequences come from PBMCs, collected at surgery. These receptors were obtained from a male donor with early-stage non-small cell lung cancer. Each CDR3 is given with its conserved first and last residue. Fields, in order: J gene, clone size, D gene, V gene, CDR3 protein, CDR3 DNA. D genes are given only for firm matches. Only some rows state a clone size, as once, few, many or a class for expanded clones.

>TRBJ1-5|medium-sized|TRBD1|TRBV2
CASSEDRGIQPQHF
TGTGCCAGCAGTGAAGACAGGGGGATTCAGCCCCAGCATTTT
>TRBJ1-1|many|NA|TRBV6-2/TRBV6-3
CASSYSTVNTEAFF
TGTGCCAGCAGTTATTCGACCGTGAACACTGAAGCTTTCTTT
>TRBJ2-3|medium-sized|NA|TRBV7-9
CASSSRRALGVDTQYF
TGTGCCAGCAGCTCTCGGAGGGCCTTGGGTGTGGATACGCAGTATTTT
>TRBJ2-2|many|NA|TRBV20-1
CSAREFGRGALFF
TGCAGTGCTAGGGAGTTCGGACGGGGAGCGCTGTTTTTT
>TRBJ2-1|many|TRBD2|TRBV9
CASSVVAGAIYNAGEQFF
TGTGCCAGCAGCGTAGTAGCGGGAGCGATCTACAATGCCGGTGAGCAGTTCTTC
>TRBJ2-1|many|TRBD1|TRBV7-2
CASSVDRGGYNEQFF
TGTGCCAGCAGCGTAGACAGGGGGGGATACAATGAGCAGTTCTTC
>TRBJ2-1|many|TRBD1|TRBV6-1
CASREQGADEQFF
TGTGCCAGCAGGGAACAGGGGGCAGATGAGCAGTTCTTC
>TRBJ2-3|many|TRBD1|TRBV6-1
CASSTGVPPDTQYF
TGTGCCAGCAGTACAGGGGTCCCCCCAGATACGCAGTATTTT
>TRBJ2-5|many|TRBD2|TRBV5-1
CASRQLGREGRETQYF
TGCGCCAGCAGACAACTAGGGCGGGAGGGCCGAGAGACCCAGTACTTC
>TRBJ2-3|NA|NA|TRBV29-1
CSGKGESTDTQYF
TGCAGCGGGAAGGGGGAGAGCACAGATACGCAGTATTTT
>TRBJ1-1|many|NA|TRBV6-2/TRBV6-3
CASSYPVRNTEAFF
TGTGCCAGCAGTTACCCAGTGAGGAACACTGAAGCTTTCTTT
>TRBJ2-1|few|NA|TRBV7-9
CASSLATGRYNEQFF
TGTGCCAGCAGCTTAGCGACGGGGAGGTACAATGAGCAGTTCTTC
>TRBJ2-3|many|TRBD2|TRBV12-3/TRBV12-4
CASSLGASGRSTDTQYF
TGTGCCAGCAGTTTAGGGGCTAGCGGCCGAAGCACAGATACGCAGTATTTT
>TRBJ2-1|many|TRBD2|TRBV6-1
CASEGLAGDPRTYNEQFF
TGTGCCAGCGAAGGACTAGCGGGAGACCCTAGGACCTACAATGAGCAGTTCTTC
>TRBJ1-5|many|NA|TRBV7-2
CASSLDTDQPQHF
TGTGCCAGCAGCTTAGACACCGATCAGCCCCAGCATTTT
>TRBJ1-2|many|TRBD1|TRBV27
CASSSRMDRGKDYGYTF
TGTGCCAGCAGTTCGCGGATGGACAGGGGAAAGGACTATGGCTACACCTTC
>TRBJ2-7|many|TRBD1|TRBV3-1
CASKPQGAAYEQYF
TGTGCCAGCAAGCCGCAGGGGGCGGCCTACGAGCAGTACTTC
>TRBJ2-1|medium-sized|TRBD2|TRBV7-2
CASSRPTSGRASWDEQFF
TGTGCCAGCAGCCGACCGACTAGCGGGAGGGCCAGTTGGGATGAGCAGTTCTTC
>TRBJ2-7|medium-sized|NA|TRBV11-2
CASSSGLYEQYF
TGTGCCAGCAGCTCCGGGCTGTACGAGCAGTACTTC
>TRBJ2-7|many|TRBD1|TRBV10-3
CAISDTSPRDRVRYEQYF
TGTGCCATCAGTGATACCTCCCCCCGGGACAGGGTCCGATACGAGCAGTACTTC
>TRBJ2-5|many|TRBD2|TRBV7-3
CASRLAVGETQYF
TGTGCCAGCCGACTAGCGGTGGGGGAGACCCAGTACTTC
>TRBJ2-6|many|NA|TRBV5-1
CASSLGQAGANVLTF
TGCGCCAGCAGCTTGGGACAGGCTGGGGCCAACGTCCTGACTTTC
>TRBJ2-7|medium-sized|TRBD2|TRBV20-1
CSAVKAGAYEQYF
TGCAGTGCTGTGAAGGCGGGGGCCTACGAGCAGTACTTC